The following is a T cell receptor (beta chain) sequence with its context. Measured with immunoSEQ multiplex PCR; TCRdb has only the in-frame clones, and not every one. This table holds approximately 110,000 clones, more than 75% found once. The data derive from a study of T cell responses to AZD1222 COVID-19 vaccine. V was shortened by 7 bases and J by 4 bases, with 16 bases between the two germline ends. The length of the CDR3 is 14 residues. In germline, CDR1 is SGHAT, CDR2 FQNNGV. The receptor comes from an adult in good health. J is TRBJ1-1 and V is TRBV11-2; D is possibly TRBD1 (5 bases). The sequences come from peripheral blood, collected on day 0 of AZD1222 vaccination. Written as DNA, the CDR3 is TGTGCCAGCACCCTATATTTGGGGGGCACTGAAGCTTTCTTT. Protein sequence: CASTLYLGGTEAFF.